This TCR beta chain was sequenced in a study of shared clonotypes between healthy human individuals. Whole-study findings and limits: Generally, estimated richness proved larger in naive subsets than it did in memory subsets.

Trimming removed 5 bases from V and 4 bases from J, with 11 bases in between. Germline V gene sequence: CDR1 SGHAT, CDR2 FQNNGV. This CDR3 has 13 residues. It was approximately 0.2 ug DNA, 25,000 to 35,000 T cell genomes, that sorted-subset replicate PCRs used. The protocol was immunoSEQ multiplex PCR, while the TCRdb copy is restricted to in-frame clones and leaves out a portion. The data hold 2 million to 2.5 million clones, with 90% to 95% observed a single time. A word on this clone: Antigen: not known.

The TCR was taken from a man between 18 and 29 years old in good health. Some clones in this sample may be carry-over from other donors' samples. The rearrangement links TRBV11-2 to TRBJ1-2, with unresolved D. The sequenced material came from naive CD4+ T cells from PBMCs. Subset defined: CD45RA+ positively selected. In nucleotides, the CDR3 is TGTGCCAGCAGCCCCGACGGCGCCTATGGCTACACCTTC. Its translation: CASSPDGAYGYTF.